This TCR beta chain was recorded in a study of blood T cell repertoires in COVID-19. The overall study: PBMCs, B-cell-depleted T cells, or T cells provided the cDNA or gDNA that made up the material.

Germline assignment: CDR1 LNHNV and CDR2 YYDKDF (reference sequence). V was cut by 3 bases and J by 8 bases, with 20 bases left in between. The CDR3 is made up of 16 amino acids. Authors' analysis steps: Scientists estimated how many nucleated cells there were by amplifying reference gene primers. Method: immunoSEQ multiplex PCR; TCRdb's copy keeps in-frame clones and lacks some. V and J calls and clone size are those listed in that table; D and trimming were worked out from the DNA. The sample contains 150,000 or so clones, about 87% of which appear only once. The genes are TRBV15 and TRBJ1-5; possible D gene TRBD1, 5 bases. The TCR comes from an elderly man with acute or convalescent COVID-19. Sequenced input: peripheral blood. The CDR3 is CATSSDDKTVHEPQHF. CDR3 sequence (DNA): TGTGCCACCAGCAGCGACGACAAGACAGTTCACGAGCCCCAGCATTTT.